Reported below is one T cell receptor (beta chain). The antigen remains undetermined. This CDR3 has 15 amino acids. The germline V gene encodes CDR1 LGHNA and CDR2 YSLEER. V was pared by 4 bases and J by 0 bases, with 11 bases between. This sample was included in a study of T-cell memory formation after mild COVID-19. Overall study context: TCR clustering was largely donor specific.

A 5'RACE reaction primed in the constant segment made cDNA libraries of TCR alpha and TCR beta, and these carried sample barcodes and UMIs. From the 5' RACE reads, TCRdb called clonotypes with MiXCR, one entry per CDR3 protein. The table shows 90,000 to 120,000 distinct CDR3 sequences, with over 15% occurring only once. Study-level results: Pre-infection memory already had some responding clones, implying cross-reactive memory joined. Clones contracting over day 15 to 85 were CD4/CD8 balanced, with later expanders leaning CD4+.

The sequenced material came from PBMCs or a T cell subset sorted from them (not recorded which). The chain couples TRBV4-3 to TRBJ2-3; a possible D gene is TRBD1 (6 bases). This TCR was sampled from a man between 18 and 35 years old who had mild COVID-19 (a few samples of this study predate the infection). Cell type and time point are not known. CDR3 region: CASSPTGPSTDTQYF. The CDR3 nucleotides read TGCGCCAGCAGCCCGACAGGTCCCAGCACAGATACGCAGTATTTT.